This is a list of T cell receptor beta chains from one sample in a study of T cell responses to AZD1222 COVID-19 vaccine. The protocol was immunoSEQ multiplex PCR, while the TCRdb copy is restricted to in-frame clones and leaves out a portion. The repertoire holds over 150,000 clones, with approximately 90% as singletons. The sample was peripheral blood, taken on day 0 of AZD1222 vaccination. These receptors were collected from an adult in good health. Each CDR3 is given with its conserved first and last residue. A D gene is named only where the DNA matches it firmly. Clone size is stated in some rows and not others, as once, few, many or a class when expanded.

v_call: TRBV4-1
j_call: TRBJ2-1
clone_size: few
d_call: NA
cdr3_nt: TGCGCCAGCAGCGCCCTCACAGACAGCTCCTACAATGAGCAGTTCTTC
cdr3_aa: CASSALTDSSYNEQFF

v_call: TRBV3-1/TRBV3-2
j_call: TRBJ2-7
clone_size: NA
d_call: TRBD2
cdr3_nt: TGTGCCAGCAGCCCAAGGACTAGCGGGACGAGCTCCTACGAGCAGTACTTC
cdr3_aa: CASSPRTSGTSSYEQYF

v_call: TRBV5-1
j_call: TRBJ1-1
clone_size: NA
d_call: NA
cdr3_nt: TGCGCCAGCAGCGGACTCCCGGGACGCATGACTGAAGCTTTCTTT
cdr3_aa: CASSGLPGRMTEAFF

v_call: TRBV5-1
j_call: TRBJ2-5
clone_size: NA
d_call: TRBD2
cdr3_nt: TGCGCCAGCAGCATCTCTAGCGGGAGGACAGAGACCCAGTACTTC
cdr3_aa: CASSISSGRTETQYF

v_call: TRBV19
j_call: TRBJ1-1
clone_size: NA
d_call: NA
cdr3_nt: TGTGCCAGTAGTATACATACAGGGAGTTTGAACGGAGCTTTCTTT
cdr3_aa: CASSIHTGSLNGAFF

v_call: TRBV7-6
j_call: TRBJ2-7
clone_size: NA
d_call: TRBD1
cdr3_nt: TGTGCCAGCAGTCGCGGACAGGAAACCTACGAGCAGTACTTC
cdr3_aa: CASSRGQETYEQYF

v_call: TRBV6-1
j_call: TRBJ2-3
clone_size: NA
d_call: TRBD2
cdr3_nt: TGTGCCAGCAGTGAGGGTTTTAGCGGGAGCACAGATACGCAGTATTTT
cdr3_aa: CASSEGFSGSTDTQYF

v_call: TRBV4-2
j_call: TRBJ1-2
clone_size: once
d_call: NA
cdr3_nt: TGTGCCAGCAGCCAAGATCAGGGGACCTCCTATGGCTACACCTTC
cdr3_aa: CASSQDQGTSYGYTF

v_call: TRBV4-2
j_call: TRBJ2-1
clone_size: NA
d_call: NA
cdr3_nt: TGTGCCAGCAGCCAAGCTTTCCGCCAGACGAGTGAGCAGTTCTTC
cdr3_aa: CASSQAFRQTSEQFF

v_call: TRBV30
j_call: TRBJ2-7
clone_size: NA
d_call: NA
cdr3_nt: TGTGCCTGGAGTGTCGGAGCGGCCTACGAGCAGTACTTC
cdr3_aa: CAWSVGAAYEQYF

v_call: TRBV27
j_call: TRBJ1-5
clone_size: NA
d_call: NA
cdr3_nt: TGTGCCAGCAGTTTACAGGTGGGGGAAAATCAGCCCCAGCATTTT
cdr3_aa: CASSLQVGENQPQHF

v_call: TRBV5-1
j_call: TRBJ1-1
clone_size: once
d_call: NA
cdr3_nt: TGCGCCAGCAGCTTGTCACGGGGTAGTAACACTGAAGCTTTCTTT
cdr3_aa: CASSLSRGSNTEAFF

v_call: TRBV20-1
j_call: TRBJ1-2
clone_size: NA
d_call: TRBD1
cdr3_nt: TGCAGTGCTAGTCGGACAGGAGTCTATGGCTACACCTTC
cdr3_aa: CSASRTGVYGYTF

v_call: TRBV7-2
j_call: TRBJ1-1
clone_size: NA
d_call: TRBD1
cdr3_nt: TGTGCCAGCAGCCTAATAGGACAGGGGAACACTGAAGCTTTCTTT
cdr3_aa: CASSLIGQGNTEAFF

v_call: TRBV10-3
j_call: TRBJ2-7
clone_size: NA
d_call: NA
cdr3_nt: TGTGCCATCAGTGAGGCTTCCCATACCTACGAGCAGTACTTC
cdr3_aa: CAISEASHTYEQYF

v_call: TRBV2
j_call: TRBJ1-5
clone_size: NA
d_call: NA
cdr3_nt: TGTGCCGGAGGAAAGGGCGTTAATCAGCCCCAGCATTTT
cdr3_aa: CAGGKGVNQPQHF

v_call: TRBV13
j_call: TRBJ2-1
clone_size: once
d_call: NA
cdr3_nt: TGTGCCAGCAGTAGGGCAGGGGGAGGGCGTGAGCAGTTCTTC
cdr3_aa: CASSRAGGGREQFF

v_call: TRBV7-2
j_call: TRBJ2-3
clone_size: NA
d_call: TRBD2
cdr3_nt: TGTGCCAGCAGCTCTGTAGCGGGAGGGGCAGATACGCAGTATTTT
cdr3_aa: CASSSVAGGADTQYF

v_call: TRBV5-1
j_call: TRBJ2-2
clone_size: NA
d_call: NA
cdr3_nt: TGCGCCAGCAGCTTGGTACAGGCGAACACCGGGGAGCTGTTTTTT
cdr3_aa: CASSLVQANTGELFF

v_call: TRBV9
j_call: TRBJ2-7
clone_size: NA
d_call: TRBD2
cdr3_nt: TGTGCCAGCAGCGAGGGTTCACTAGCGGCTTCCTACGAGCAGTACTTC
cdr3_aa: CASSEGSLAASYEQYF

v_call: TRBV3-1/TRBV3-2
j_call: TRBJ1-2
clone_size: NA
d_call: TRBD1
cdr3_nt: TGTGCCAGCAGCCCGGCCCATGGGACAGGGGGTTCGAGCTACACCTTC
cdr3_aa: CASSPAHGTGGSSYTF

v_call: TRBV13
j_call: TRBJ2-7
clone_size: NA
d_call: NA
cdr3_nt: TGTGCCAGCAGCTCTCTCGGAGGGGGCTACTACGAGCAGTACTTC
cdr3_aa: CASSSLGGGYYEQYF

v_call: TRBV12-2
j_call: TRBJ2-7
clone_size: NA
d_call: NA
cdr3_nt: TGTGCAAGTCGCTTTCCAGACAGAAGACTAGCGATCTACGAGCAGTACTTC
cdr3_aa: CASRFPDRRLAIYEQYF

v_call: TRBV30
j_call: TRBJ1-2
clone_size: NA
d_call: NA
cdr3_nt: TGTGCCTGGAGTGTAAGCACCACGGTCATCTTC
cdr3_aa: CAWSVSTTVIF

v_call: TRBV29-1
j_call: TRBJ2-2
clone_size: NA
d_call: TRBD2
cdr3_nt: TGCAGCGTTGAAGTGGCTAGCGGCGCCGGGGAGCTGTTTTTT
cdr3_aa: CSVEVASGAGELFF

v_call: TRBV27
j_call: TRBJ2-1
clone_size: once
d_call: TRBD2
cdr3_nt: TGTGCCAGCAGTTTCTGGACAGCGGGAGAGGTTGAGCAGTTCTTC
cdr3_aa: CASSFWTAGEVEQFF

v_call: TRBV10-2
j_call: TRBJ2-3
clone_size: NA
d_call: NA
cdr3_nt: TGCGCCAGCAGGGTCTCTAACACAGATACGCAGTATTTT
cdr3_aa: CASRVSNTDTQYF

v_call: TRBV7-9
j_call: TRBJ1-1
clone_size: few
d_call: NA
cdr3_nt: TGTGCCAGCAGCTCTCTGCACACTGAAGCTTTCTTT
cdr3_aa: CASSSLHTEAFF

v_call: TRBV27
j_call: TRBJ2-1
clone_size: once
d_call: NA
cdr3_nt: TGTGCCAGCAGTTTCGGGCCCATCAATGAGCAGTTCTTC
cdr3_aa: CASSFGPINEQFF

v_call: TRBV20-1
j_call: TRBJ2-1
clone_size: NA
d_call: TRBD2
cdr3_nt: TGCAGTGCTAGTTGGGGGACTAACTACAATGAGCAGTTCTTC
cdr3_aa: CSASWGTNYNEQFF

v_call: TRBV7-2
j_call: TRBJ1-6
clone_size: NA
d_call: NA
cdr3_nt: TGTGCCAGCAGCTTAAGACGTGATAATTCACCCCTCCACTTT
cdr3_aa: CASSLRRDNSPLHF

v_call: TRBV9
j_call: TRBJ1-2
clone_size: NA
d_call: NA
cdr3_nt: TGTGCCAGCAGCGTCGGAGGGGAGTGGCGGGGCTATGGCTACACCTTC
cdr3_aa: CASSVGGEWRGYGYTF

v_call: TRBV6-1
j_call: TRBJ1-3
clone_size: many
d_call: NA
cdr3_nt: TGTGCCAGCAGTGAAGTTGTCACAGCCGGAAACACCATATATTTT
cdr3_aa: CASSEVVTAGNTIYF

v_call: TRBV6-5
j_call: TRBJ1-2
clone_size: NA
d_call: NA
cdr3_nt: TGTGCCAGCAGCTCCAGACAGCCTTATGGCTACACCTTC
cdr3_aa: CASSSRQPYGYTF

v_call: TRBV7-9
j_call: TRBJ2-2
clone_size: NA
d_call: NA
cdr3_nt: TGTGCCAGCAGCCTTTTGGAGTACGGGGAGCTGTTTTTT
cdr3_aa: CASSLLEYGELFF

v_call: TRBV11-1
j_call: TRBJ2-3
clone_size: NA
d_call: TRBD2
cdr3_nt: TGTGCCAGCAGCCGACTAGCGGGAGGGCCAGATACGCAGTATTTT
cdr3_aa: CASSRLAGGPDTQYF

v_call: TRBV28
j_call: TRBJ1-2
clone_size: NA
d_call: TRBD1
cdr3_nt: TGTGCCAGCAGTTTAGGGGGACAGGGGGCCTCTGGCTACACCTTC
cdr3_aa: CASSLGGQGASGYTF

v_call: TRBV6-5
j_call: TRBJ1-5
clone_size: NA
d_call: NA
cdr3_nt: TGTGCCAGCAGTCGGACAGGCAATCAGCCCCAGCATTTT
cdr3_aa: CASSRTGNQPQHF